A selection of T cell receptor beta chains follows, all from one sample in a study of cytomegalovirus exposure and HLA in healthy donors. Only in-frame clones appear in the TCRdb table, and some are missing; sequencing was by immunoSEQ multiplex PCR. The sample yields 98,000 or so clones, 60% to 80% seen once. The sample taken for sequencing was PBMCs. The receptors stem from a female donor in good health and CMV-seronegative. Each CDR3 is given without its conserved first and last residue. The size entry is marked missing in some rows and otherwise reads once, few, many or a size class.

V gene	clone size	J gene	CDR3 protein
TRBV27	NA	TRBJ1-2	ASSVSWTGNGYT
TRBV6-5	NA	TRBJ1-5	ASSIDRNLNQPQH
TRBV9	NA	TRBJ2-5	ASSVVGSGKETQY
TRBV6-5	NA	TRBJ1-2	ASSTSGTAYGYT
TRBV27	NA	TRBJ2-1	ASSLSSWDSSYNEQF
TRBV19	NA	TRBJ2-2	ASSIPVPGELF
TRBV7-2	NA	TRBJ1-4	ASSPRGSNEKLF
TRBV5-1	NA	TRBJ1-2	ASRPENYGYT
TRBV7-3	few	TRBJ2-7	ASSLSTGAEQY
TRBV5-1	once	TRBJ2-7	ASVPLAGGPYEQY
TRBV18	NA	TRBJ2-5	ASSPGEAETQY
TRBV5-6	once	TRBJ1-2	ASSFRGGTYT
TRBV2	NA	TRBJ2-5	ASSSAGVAQETQY
TRBV14	NA	TRBJ2-7	ASSLQGYEQY
TRBV7-2	NA	TRBJ2-7	ASSLGAGRSYGQY
TRBV6-5	NA	TRBJ1-2	ASSYGGGGNGGGYT
TRBV7-3	NA	TRBJ2-6	ASSVFTGVAGANVLT
TRBV7-2	NA	TRBJ1-6	ASSLPLVSSPLH
TRBV5-4	NA	TRBJ2-5	ASSLNQGQETQY
TRBV5-4	NA	TRBJ2-1	ASEVSGTSINEQF
TRBV11-1	NA	TRBJ2-1	ASSPRLAGDSGEQF
TRBV19	NA	TRBJ2-3	ASSIGLAGPTDTQY
TRBV19	once	TRBJ2-3	ASNQDRGTDTQY
TRBV15	NA	TRBJ2-7	ATRRDQGSYEQY
TRBV4-2	NA	TRBJ1-5	ASSEGQVQPQH
TRBV11-3	NA	TRBJ1-1	ASSPTVDTEAF
TRBV5-6	NA	TRBJ2-7	ASSLAGGLKNEQY
TRBV9	NA	TRBJ1-2	ASSVGQGTWNWDGYT
TRBV2	NA	TRBJ1-1	ASVRQNTEAF
TRBV18	NA	TRBJ1-5	ASYGTPNQPQH
TRBV6-1	NA	TRBJ1-1	ASSESDSREAF
TRBV6-6	few	TRBJ1-3	ASFGQYNSGNTIY
TRBV5-1	NA	TRBJ2-2	ASRRAASYTGELF
TRBV6-5	NA	TRBJ2-4	ASSYEGGRDIQY
TRBV7-9	NA	TRBJ2-4	ASSLSLGENIQY
TRBV4-1	NA	TRBJ1-2	ASSQEAANYGYT
TRBV19	NA	TRBJ2-7	ASSFLGARTPYEQY
TRBV5-6	few	TRBJ2-7	ASSPGWGEVHEQY
TRBV7-8	NA	TRBJ2-5	ASSLGLLAGGALIKETQY
TRBV27	NA	TRBJ1-1	ASSSQGNTEAF
TRBV5-1	NA	TRBJ1-4	ASSSAPPGEKLF
TRBV5-5	NA	TRBJ1-2	ASSNRVLYGYT
TRBV30	once	TRBJ1-2	AWNRGNYGYT
TRBV28	NA	TRBJ1-5	ASRTRVVFNQPQH
TRBV13	NA	TRBJ1-2	ASRRFGRANYGYT
TRBV19	NA	TRBJ1-2	ASSISRRYNDYGYT
TRBV6-1	NA	TRBJ2-7	ASSDFGTANPYEQY
TRBV6-1	NA	TRBJ1-4	ASSDRGSPATNEKLF
TRBV20-1	NA	TRBJ2-7	SATQEEQY
TRBV4-3	NA	TRBJ2-3	ASSPRTRSTDTQY
TRBV10-1	NA	TRBJ2-7	ASSAETGATYEQY
TRBV30	NA	TRBJ2-7	AWSASGRLEQY
TRBV7-7	NA	TRBJ2-5	ASSLRGETQY
TRBV27	NA	TRBJ1-3	ASRGQSSGNTIY
TRBV5-8	NA	TRBJ2-3	ASNEALLAGGPSTDTQY
TRBV18	NA	TRBJ2-1	ASSPPSGRDNEQF